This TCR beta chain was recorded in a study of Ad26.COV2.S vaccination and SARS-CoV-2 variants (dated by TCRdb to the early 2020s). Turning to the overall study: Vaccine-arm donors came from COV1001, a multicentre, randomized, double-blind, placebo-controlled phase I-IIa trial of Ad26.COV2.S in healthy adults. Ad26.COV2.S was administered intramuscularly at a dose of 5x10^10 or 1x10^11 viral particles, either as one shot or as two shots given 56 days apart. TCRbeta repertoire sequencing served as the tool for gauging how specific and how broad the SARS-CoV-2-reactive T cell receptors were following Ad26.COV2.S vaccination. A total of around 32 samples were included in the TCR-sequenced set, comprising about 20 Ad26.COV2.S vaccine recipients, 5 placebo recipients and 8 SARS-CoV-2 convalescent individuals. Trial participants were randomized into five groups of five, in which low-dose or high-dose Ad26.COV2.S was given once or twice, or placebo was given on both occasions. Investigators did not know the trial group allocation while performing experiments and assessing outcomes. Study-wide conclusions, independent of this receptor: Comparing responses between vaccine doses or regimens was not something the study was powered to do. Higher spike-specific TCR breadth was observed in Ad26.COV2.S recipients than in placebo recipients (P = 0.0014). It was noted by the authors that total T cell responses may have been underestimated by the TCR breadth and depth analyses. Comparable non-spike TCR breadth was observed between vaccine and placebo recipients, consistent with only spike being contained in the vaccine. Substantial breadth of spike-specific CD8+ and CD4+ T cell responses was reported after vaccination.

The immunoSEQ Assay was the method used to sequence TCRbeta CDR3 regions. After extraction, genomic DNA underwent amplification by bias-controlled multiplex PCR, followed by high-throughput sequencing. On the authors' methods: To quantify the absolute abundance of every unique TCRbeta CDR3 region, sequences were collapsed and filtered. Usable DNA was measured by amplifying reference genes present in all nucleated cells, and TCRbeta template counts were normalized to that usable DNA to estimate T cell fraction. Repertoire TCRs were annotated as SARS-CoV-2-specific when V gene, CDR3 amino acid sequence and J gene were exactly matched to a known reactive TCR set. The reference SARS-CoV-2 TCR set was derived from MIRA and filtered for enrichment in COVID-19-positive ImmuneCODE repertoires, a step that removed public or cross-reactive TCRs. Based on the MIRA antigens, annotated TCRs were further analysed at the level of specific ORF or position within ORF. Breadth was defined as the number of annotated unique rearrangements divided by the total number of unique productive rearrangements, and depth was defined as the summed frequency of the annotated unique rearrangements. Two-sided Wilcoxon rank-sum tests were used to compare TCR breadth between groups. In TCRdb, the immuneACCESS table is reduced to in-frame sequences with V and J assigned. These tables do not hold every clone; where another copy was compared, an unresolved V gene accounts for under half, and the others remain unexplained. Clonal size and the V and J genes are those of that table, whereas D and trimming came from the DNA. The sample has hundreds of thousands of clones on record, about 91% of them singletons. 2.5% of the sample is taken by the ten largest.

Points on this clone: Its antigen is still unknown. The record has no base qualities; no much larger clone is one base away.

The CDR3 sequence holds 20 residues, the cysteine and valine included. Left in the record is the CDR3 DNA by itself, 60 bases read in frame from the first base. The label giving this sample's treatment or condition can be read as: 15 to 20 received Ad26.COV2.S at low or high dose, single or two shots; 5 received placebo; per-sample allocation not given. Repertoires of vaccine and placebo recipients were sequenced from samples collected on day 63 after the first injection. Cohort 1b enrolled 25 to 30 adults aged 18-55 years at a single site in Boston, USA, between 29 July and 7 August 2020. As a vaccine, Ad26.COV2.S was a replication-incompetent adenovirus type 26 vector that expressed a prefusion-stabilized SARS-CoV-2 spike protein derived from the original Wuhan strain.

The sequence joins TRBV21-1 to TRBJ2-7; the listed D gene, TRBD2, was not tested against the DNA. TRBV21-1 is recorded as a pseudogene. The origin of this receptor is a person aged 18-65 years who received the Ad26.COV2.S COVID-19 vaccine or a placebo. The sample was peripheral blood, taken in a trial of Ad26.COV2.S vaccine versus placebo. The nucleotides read TGTGCCAGCAGCAGGAAACCGATACACTTGGAGGGTCGGTGGGACTACGAGCAGTACGTC. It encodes CASSRKPIHLEGRWDYEQYV.